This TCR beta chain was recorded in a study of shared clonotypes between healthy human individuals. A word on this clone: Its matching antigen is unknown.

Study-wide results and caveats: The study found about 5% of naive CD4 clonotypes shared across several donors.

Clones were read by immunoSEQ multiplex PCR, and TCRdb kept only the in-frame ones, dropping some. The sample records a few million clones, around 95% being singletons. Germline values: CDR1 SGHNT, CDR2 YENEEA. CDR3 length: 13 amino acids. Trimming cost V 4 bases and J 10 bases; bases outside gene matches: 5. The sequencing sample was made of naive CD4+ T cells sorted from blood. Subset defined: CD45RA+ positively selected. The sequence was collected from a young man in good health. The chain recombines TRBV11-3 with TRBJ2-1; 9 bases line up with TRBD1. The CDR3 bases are TGTGCCAGCAGCTCACCCACAGGGGGCGAGCAGTTCTTC. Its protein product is CASSSPTGGEQFF.